This T cell receptor (beta chain) was sequenced in a study of blood T cells in healthy people across ages. Across the study: There was about one barcoded beta molecule captured by template switching per two T cells.

Remarks on this clonotype: The antigen is undetermined.

Study-wide findings and caveats: Among long-lived donors, naive CD4+ cells were more numerous and diversity higher than in aged donors.

Then a second PCR, running about 7 to 11 cycles, was carried out with a sample-barcoded 5' primer and a J-beta primer mix. With 12 random nucleotides, a template-switch adaptor tagged each individual cDNA molecule. The yield of each sample was at least 2.5 million CDR3-containing paired-end reads. MiXCR was run by TCRdb on the 5' RACE reads, yielding one entry per CDR3 protein. Among some 900,000 distinct CDR3 sequences, 40% to 60% were seen once, and the ten largest hold 10% to 15%. Unmatched junction bases numbered 8, after V lost 6 bases and J lost 4 bases. The germline V gene encodes CDR1 MDHEN and CDR2 SYDVKM. This CDR3 comprises 14 residues.

The V call is TRBV28, the J call TRBJ1-2, with TRBD1 matching over 7 bases. The receptor was derived from a man aged 25 to 40 in good health. Material: blood. Written as DNA, the CDR3 is TGTGCCAGCAGCCCCAGGGACAGCGTCTATGGCTACACCTTC. This translates into CASSPRDSVYGYTF.